What follows are 6 T cell receptor beta chains derived from one specimen sequenced in a study. The data were produced by immunoSEQ multiplex PCR, yet TCRdb's version contains in-frame clones alone and is incomplete. The table lists about 50,000 clones, about 92% of them singletons. The specimen was PBMCs. These receptors came from a middle-aged man with rheumatoid arthritis.

The rearrangement links TRBV3-1 (or the pseudogene TRBV3-2) to TRBJ1-4; D possibly corresponds to TRBD1 (6 bases). The CDR3 contains 15 residues. Trimming cost V 5 bases and J 2 bases, with 12 bases left between them. Germline V gene lookup returns CDR1 LGHDT and CDR2 YNNKEL (reference sequence). The CDR3, as DNA: TGTGCCAGCAGCTCCCTGGGGGGCACTAATGAAAAACTGTTTTTT. Translating gives CASSSLGGTNEKLFF.

The chain couples TRBV5-5 to TRBJ2-3; no firm D call. CDR1 and CDR2 (germline): SGHKS, YYEKEE (reference sequence). CDR3 size: 11 residues. V lost 5 bases and J 5 bases, leaving 6 bases between the germline ends. In DNA form, the CDR3 reads TGTGCCAGCAGGTCGGGAGATACGCAGTATTTT. Translation: CASRSGDTQYF.

The chain carries TRBV27 and TRBJ1-1, with D maybe TRBD1 (6 bases). CDR1 MNHEY and CDR2 SMNVEV come from the germline V gene (reference sequence). V shed 2 bases and J shed 11 bases, with 15 bases lying between them. The CDR3 loop spans 13 amino acids. CDR3 DNA: TGTGCCAGCAGTTTAAGGCAGGGGATAAGGGCTTTCTTT. Its translation is CASSLRQGIRAFF.

The chain is built from TRBV27 and TRBJ1-2; possibly TRBD1 for D (5 bases). Per germline, CDR1 MNHEY and CDR2 SMNVEV (reference sequence). Trimming pared 5 bases from V and 5 bases from J, leaving 12 bases between. This CDR3 has 13 amino acids. The DNA of the CDR3 is TGTGCCAGCAGTCCACCCCAGGGTTATGGCTACACCTTC. Its translation is CASSPPQGYGYTF.

On this clone itself: One end of the junction varies from germline; a read error may be responsible. The chain carries TRBV2 and TRBJ1-5; maybe TRBD1 (6 bases). The germline gives CDR1 SNHLY, CDR2 FYNNEI. The CDR3 runs 15 residues. The CDR3 coding sequence is TGTGCCAGCAGGGAAGATGCGGGGGCGATTCAGCCCCAGCATTTT. This encodes CASREDAGAIQPQHF.

Concerning this clone itself: The junction and the germline gene differ at one end; a read error may be behind it. The rearrangement links TRBV7-7 to TRBJ2-5, with TRBD1 as a possible D gene (6 bases). Per the germline V gene, CDR1 is SSHAT and CDR2 is FNYEAQ (reference sequence). The CDR3 runs to 14 residues. The CDR3 region has the DNA TGTGCTAGCAGTACCCTGACAGGTCGGGAGACCCAGTACTTC. The encoded protein is CASSTLTGRETQYF.